This TCR beta chain stems from a study of cytomegalovirus exposure and HLA in healthy donors. For the study at large: The Caucasian-associated ancestry cluster contained more than 75% of the roughly 400 genotyped donors. Study-wide points: In a later analysis, TCR association rates varied by HLA locus: DRB1 most, HLA-C fewest.

Germline V gene sequence: CDR1 SGHDN, CDR2 FVKESK. V lost 4 bases and J lost 4, with 14 bases in between. The CDR3 extends over 15 amino acids. PCR involved 60 Vbeta and 13 Jbeta primers. The repertoire was sequenced with immunoSEQ multiplex PCR; TCRdb's copy has only in-frame clones and lacks some. The sample lists about 190,000 clones; roughly 80% were seen once. Details on this clone: As yet, its antigen is unknown.

Material: PBMCs. This chain links TRBV14 with TRBJ2-1, with a possible D match to TRBD2 (6 bases). This receptor was taken from a woman aged 25 to 39 in good health and CMV-seropositive. The CDR3 region has the DNA TGTGCCAGCAGCCGATATTCCGGAGGGTACAATGAGCAGTTCTTC. Protein product: CASSRYSGGYNEQFF.